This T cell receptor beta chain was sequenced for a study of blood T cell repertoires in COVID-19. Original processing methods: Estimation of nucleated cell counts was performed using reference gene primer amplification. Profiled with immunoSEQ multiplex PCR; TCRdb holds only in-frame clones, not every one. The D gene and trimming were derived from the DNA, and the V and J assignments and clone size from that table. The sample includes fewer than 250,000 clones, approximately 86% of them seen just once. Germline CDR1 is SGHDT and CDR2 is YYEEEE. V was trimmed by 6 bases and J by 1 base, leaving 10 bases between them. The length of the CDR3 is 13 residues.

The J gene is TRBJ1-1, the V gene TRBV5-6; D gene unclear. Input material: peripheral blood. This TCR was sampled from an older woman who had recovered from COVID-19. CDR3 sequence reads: CASTPRWNTEAFF. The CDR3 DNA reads TGTGCCAGCACTCCGAGGTGGAACACTGAAGCTTTCTTT. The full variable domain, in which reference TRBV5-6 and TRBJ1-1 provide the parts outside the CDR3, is DAGVTQSPTHLIKTRGQQVTLRCSPKSGHDTVSWYQQALGQGPQFIFQYYEEEERQRGNFPDRFSGHQFPNYSSELNVNALLLGDSALYLCASTPRWNTEAFFGQGTRLTVV.